This T cell receptor beta chain was captured by sequencing in a study of identical twins. Study-level findings and limits: Invariant MAIT and iNKT cells may have partly biased zero-insertion analyses.

There were only healthy Caucasians among the donors. There are 15 residues in the CDR3. Unmatched junction bases numbered 6, after V lost 4 bases and J lost 4 bases. In germline, CDR1 is SGHRS, CDR2 YFSETQ. This clonotype was seen many times. What it binds is not known. Using its own MiXCR run on the 5' RACE reads, TCRdb lists one record per CDR3 protein. The profile shows about 890,000 distinct CDR3 sequences, 10% to 15% of them singletons. The same sample was also used in a study of yellow fever vaccine responses in identical twins.

The sequenced sample was PBMCs. This clonotype was obtained from a woman between 18 and 29 years old in good health. J is TRBJ2-2 and V is TRBV5-1; 8 bases are shared with TRBD1. As DNA, the CDR3 is TGCGCCAGCAGCCCTTCAGGGGGCGTCACCGGGGAGCTGTTTTTT. It codes for CASSPSGGVTGELFF. Together with reference TRBV5-1 and TRBJ2-2, the CDR3 gives the full variable domain: KAGVTQTPRYLIKTRGQQVTLSCSPISGHRSVSWYQQTPGQGLQFLFEYFSETQRNKGNFPGRFSGRQFSNSRSEMNVSTLELGDSALYLCASSPSGGVTGELFFGEGSRLTVL.